The 5 T cell receptor beta chains below were found in one sample sequenced in a study of cytomegalovirus exposure and HLA in healthy donors. Primers included in the PCR were 60 Vbeta and 13 Jbeta primers. The assay was immunoSEQ multiplex PCR, and TCRdb's table has in-frame clones only and misses some. The sample has fewer than 200,000 clones; 80% to 85% are singletons. Source material: PBMCs. The receptors were gathered from a human donor in good health.

The CDR3 DNA is TGCGCCAGCAGCTTGTCACTAGCGGGGGGCCTGTCTTGGGTGGAGACCCAGTACTTC. Its protein product is CASSLSLAGGLSWVETQYF. The V gene is TRBV5-1, the J gene TRBJ2-5; 12 bases map to TRBD2. The V gene's germline CDR1 is SGHRS and CDR2 YFSETQ. The CDR3 has 19 amino acids. V gave up 1 base and J gave up 5 bases; unmatched junction bases: 15.

The chain carries TRBV7-9 and TRBJ2-5; tentatively, D is TRBD2 (6 bases). V was shortened by 4 bases and J by 7 bases, with 19 bases between the two germline ends. The germline CDR1 and CDR2 sequences are SEHNR and FQNEAQ (reference sequence). The CDR3 is 15 amino acids. DNA for the CDR3: TGTGCCAGCAGCTCCGTTGGGGGAGTCGGGGGGACCCAGTACTTC. It specifies CASSSVGGVGGTQYF.

This clone was seen just once. The chain has TRBV29-1 and TRBJ1-4; possible D gene TRBD1, 5 bases. Trimming took off 5 bases at V and 3 bases at J, with 13 bases between the two ends. CDR3 length: 14 residues. The germline V gene has CDR1 SQVTM and CDR2 ANQGSEA. CDR3 in amino acids: CSVSRQPSNEKLFF. CDR3 coding DNA: TGCAGCGTTTCTAGACAGCCTTCTAATGAAAAACTGTTTTTT.

This chain connects TRBV9 to TRBJ2-1; D might be TRBD2 (6 bases). This CDR3 contains 15 residues. V shed 0 bases and J shed 3 bases, with 10 bases lying between them. Germline V CDR1 and CDR2: SGDLS, YYNGEE. CDR3: CASSVDGSYYNEQFF. For the CDR3, the DNA is TGTGCCAGCAGCGTAGACGGGAGTTACTACAATGAGCAGTTCTTC.

The chain is built from TRBV27 and TRBJ2-1; 11 positions match TRBD2. Unmatched junction bases numbered 4, after V lost 2 bases and J lost 10 bases. The CDR3 spans 14 residues. The germline gives CDR1 MNHEY, CDR2 SMNVEV (reference sequence). CDR3 DNA sequence: TGTGCCAGCAGTTTAATCAGGACTAGCGGGGAGCAGTTCTTC. Its translation is CASSLIRTSGEQFF.